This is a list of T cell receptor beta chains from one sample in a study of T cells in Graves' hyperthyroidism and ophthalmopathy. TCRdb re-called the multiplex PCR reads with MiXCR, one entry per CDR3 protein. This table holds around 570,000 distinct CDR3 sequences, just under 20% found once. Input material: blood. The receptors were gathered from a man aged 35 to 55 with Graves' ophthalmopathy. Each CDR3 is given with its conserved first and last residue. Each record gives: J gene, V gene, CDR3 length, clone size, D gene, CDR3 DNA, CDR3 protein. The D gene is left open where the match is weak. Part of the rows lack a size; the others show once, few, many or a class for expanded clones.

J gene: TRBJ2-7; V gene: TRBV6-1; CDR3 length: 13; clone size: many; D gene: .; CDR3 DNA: TGTGCCAGCAGTTTTGGCCTAGGTGGCGAGCAGTACTTC; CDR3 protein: CASSFGLGGEQYF
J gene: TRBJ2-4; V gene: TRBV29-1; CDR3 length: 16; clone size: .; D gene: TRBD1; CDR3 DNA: TGCAGCGTAACGGGGAAAAGACAGGGGTCCAAAAACATTCAGTACTTC; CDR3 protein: CSVTGKRQGSKNIQYF
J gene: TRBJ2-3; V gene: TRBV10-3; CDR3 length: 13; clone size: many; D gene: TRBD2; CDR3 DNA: TGTGCCACTTCTAGCGGGAGCACAGATACGCAGTATTTT; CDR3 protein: CATSSGSTDTQYF
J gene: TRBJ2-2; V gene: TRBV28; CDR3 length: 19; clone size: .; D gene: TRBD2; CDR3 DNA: TGTGCCAGCAGTCCACCACTAGCGGGAGCATCACCCTACGCCGGGGAGCTGTTTTTT; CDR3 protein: CASSPPLAGASPYAGELFF
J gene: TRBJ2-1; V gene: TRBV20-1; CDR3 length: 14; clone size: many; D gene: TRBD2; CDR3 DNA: TGCAGTGCCAGGACTAGCGGGAGCCACAATGAGCAGTTCTTC; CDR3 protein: CSARTSGSHNEQFF
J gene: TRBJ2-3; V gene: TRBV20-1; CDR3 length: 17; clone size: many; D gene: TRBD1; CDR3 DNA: TGCAGTGCTAGAACGGGCCCGGGACAGGCGCGCACAGATACGCAGTATTTT; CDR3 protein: CSARTGPGQARTDTQYF
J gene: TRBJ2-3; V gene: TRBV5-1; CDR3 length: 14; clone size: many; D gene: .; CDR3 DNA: TGCGCCAGCAGCTCAGGAAGTAGCACAGATACGCAGTATTTT; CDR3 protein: CASSSGSSTDTQYF
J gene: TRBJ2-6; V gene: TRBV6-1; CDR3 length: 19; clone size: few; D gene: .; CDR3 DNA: TGTGCCAGCAGCCCAGGGTCTCTGGGTGGATCTCCACTTCGAGGCGTCCTGACTTTC; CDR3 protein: CASSPGSLGGSPLRGVLTF
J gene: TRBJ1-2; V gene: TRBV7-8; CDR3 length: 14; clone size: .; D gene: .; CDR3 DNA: TGTGCCAGCAGCTTTTCAGGGGCGAGCTATGGCTACACCTTC; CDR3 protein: CASSFSGASYGYTF
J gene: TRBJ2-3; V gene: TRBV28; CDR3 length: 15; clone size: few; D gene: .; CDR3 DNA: TGTGCCAGCAGTTCGGGCGGGGCCGGGCCGGATACGCAGTATTTT; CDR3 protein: CASSSGGAGPDTQYF
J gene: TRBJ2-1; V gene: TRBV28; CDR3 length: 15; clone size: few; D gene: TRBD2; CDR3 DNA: TGTGCCAGCAGACTACCGGGACTACCCTACAATGAGCAGTTCTTC; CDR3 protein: CASRLPGLPYNEQFF
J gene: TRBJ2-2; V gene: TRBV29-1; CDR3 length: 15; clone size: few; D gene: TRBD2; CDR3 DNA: TGCAGCGCCCCCGGAGGGTCTAGCGGGACCGGGGAGCTGTTTTTT; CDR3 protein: CSAPGGSSGTGELFF
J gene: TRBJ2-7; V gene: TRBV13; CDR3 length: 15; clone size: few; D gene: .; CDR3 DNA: TGTGCCAGCAGCCGGATTGGTGTAGGGGCCTACGAGCAGTACTTC; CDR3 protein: CASSRIGVGAYEQYF
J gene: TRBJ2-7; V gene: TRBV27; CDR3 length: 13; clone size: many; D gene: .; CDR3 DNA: TGTGCCAGCGCACTTGGCAGAGGCTACGAGCAGTACTTC; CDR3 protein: CASALGRGYEQYF
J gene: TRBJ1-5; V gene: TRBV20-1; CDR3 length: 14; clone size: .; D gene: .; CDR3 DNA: TGCAGTGCCCCCCGGCAGGGTCGCAATCAGCCCCAGCATTTT; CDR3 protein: CSAPRQGRNQPQHF
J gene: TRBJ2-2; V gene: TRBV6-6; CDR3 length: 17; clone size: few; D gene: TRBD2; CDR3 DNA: TGTGCCAGCAGTTACCGAACTAGCGGGAGGGCCACCGGGGAGCTGTTTTTT; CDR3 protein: CASSYRTSGRATGELFF
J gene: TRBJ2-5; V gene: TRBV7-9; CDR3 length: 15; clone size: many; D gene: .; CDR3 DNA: TGTGCCAGCAGCTCCTGGGAGGGGGGGCAAGAGACCCAGTACTTC; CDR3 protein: CASSSWEGGQETQYF
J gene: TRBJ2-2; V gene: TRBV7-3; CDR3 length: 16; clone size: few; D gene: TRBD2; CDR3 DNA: TGTGCCAGCAGGATTCCGGGACTAGCGAACACCGGGGAGCTGTTTTTT; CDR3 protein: CASRIPGLANTGELFF
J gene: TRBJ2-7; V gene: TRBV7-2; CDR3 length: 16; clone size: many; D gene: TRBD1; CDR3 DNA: TGTGCCAGCAGCTTTTCAGGACAGGGGTCGACCTACGAGCAGTACTTC; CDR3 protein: CASSFSGQGSTYEQYF
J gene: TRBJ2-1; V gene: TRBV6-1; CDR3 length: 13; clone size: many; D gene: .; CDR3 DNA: TGTGCCAGCAGCCGGGACCACAACAATGAGCAGTTCTTC; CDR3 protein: CASSRDHNNEQFF
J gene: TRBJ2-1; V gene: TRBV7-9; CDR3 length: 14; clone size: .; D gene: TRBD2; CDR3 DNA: TGTGCCAGCCGACCCCTCCGGGGGGGTAATGAGCAGTTCTTC; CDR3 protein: CASRPLRGGNEQFF
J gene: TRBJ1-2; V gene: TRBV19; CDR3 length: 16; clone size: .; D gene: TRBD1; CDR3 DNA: TGTGCCAGTAGATCTACTACAGGGGTCGCGGACTATGGCTACACCTTC; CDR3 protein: CASRSTTGVADYGYTF
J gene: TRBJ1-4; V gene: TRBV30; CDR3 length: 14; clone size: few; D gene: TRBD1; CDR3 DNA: TGTGCCTGGAGTAGACAGGGGGTGGGTGAAAAACTGTTTTTT; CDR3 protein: CAWSRQGVGEKLFF
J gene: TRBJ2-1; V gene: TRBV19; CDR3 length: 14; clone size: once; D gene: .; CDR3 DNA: TGTGCCAGTAGTCGCGGGGCCGCCCACAATGAGCAGTTCTTC; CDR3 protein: CASSRGAAHNEQFF
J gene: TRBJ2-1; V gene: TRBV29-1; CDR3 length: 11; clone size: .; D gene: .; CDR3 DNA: TGCAGCTCCCGGGGGTACAATGAGCAGTTCTTC; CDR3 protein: CSSRGYNEQFF
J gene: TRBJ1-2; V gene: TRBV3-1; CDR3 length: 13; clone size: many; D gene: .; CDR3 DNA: TGTGCCAGCAGCCAAGGACAAAAGAATGGCTACACCTTC; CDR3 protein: CASSQGQKNGYTF
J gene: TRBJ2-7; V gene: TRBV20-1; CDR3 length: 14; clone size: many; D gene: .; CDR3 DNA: TGCAGTGCTAGAGGATCGGGATCCACCTACGAGCAGTACTTC; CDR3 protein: CSARGSGSTYEQYF
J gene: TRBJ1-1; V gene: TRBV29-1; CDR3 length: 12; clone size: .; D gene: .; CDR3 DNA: TGCAGCGTAGAACAGGGTGAGACTGAAGCTTTCTTT; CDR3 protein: CSVEQGETEAFF
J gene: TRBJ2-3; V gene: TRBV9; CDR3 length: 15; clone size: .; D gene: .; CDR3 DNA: TGTGCCAGCGACTCTTGGGGAGTAAGCACAGATACGCAGTATTTT; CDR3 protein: CASDSWGVSTDTQYF
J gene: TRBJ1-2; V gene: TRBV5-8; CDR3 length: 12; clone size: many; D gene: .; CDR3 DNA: TGTGCCAGCAGCTTGGAACGGTATATCTACACCTTC; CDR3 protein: CASSLERYIYTF
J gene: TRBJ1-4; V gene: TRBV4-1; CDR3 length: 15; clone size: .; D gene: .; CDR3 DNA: TGCGCCAGCAGCCAAATTTCCAGGGTTAATGAAAAACTGTTTTTT; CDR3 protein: CASSQISRVNEKLFF